This T cell receptor beta chain originates from a study of blood T cell repertoires in COVID-19. Generated by immunoSEQ multiplex PCR, the TCRdb table keeps only in-frame clones and is missing some. The table has around 230,000 clones, 70% to 85% seen once; the top ten hold over 12%. Germline assignment: CDR1 MNHEY and CDR2 SVGAGI. The length of the CDR3 is 15 residues. The trim removed 9 bases at V and 4 bases at J, leaving 11 bases unmatched. The source material was PBMCs or T cells enriched from blood (not recorded which). This rearrangement joins TRBV6-5 to TRBJ1-1; TRBD1 aligns across 10 bases. This sequence was found in a man aged 35-49 years who had recovered from COVID-19. The CDR3 region has the DNA TGTGCCAGTAGACCGAGACAGGGGGCAATCACTGAAGCTTTCTTT. Translating it yields CASRPRQGAITEAFF.